The 19 T cell receptor beta chains given below trace back to one sample, sequenced in a study of T cell responses to AZD1222 COVID-19 vaccine. Some clones are missing from TCRdb's copy, which holds only in-frame ones; the method was immunoSEQ multiplex PCR. The sample lists 95,000 to 150,000 clones, 92% occurring once. The input for sequencing was peripheral blood, taken on day 0 of AZD1222 vaccination. The origin of the receptors is an adult in good health.

V gene TRBV6-5 combines with J gene TRBJ1-1; D unclear. Deletions cut 2 bases from V and 1 base from J, with 11 bases between. The CDR3 contains 15 residues. Looked up from germline, CDR1 is MNHEY and CDR2 is SVGAGI. In DNA form, the CDR3 reads TGTGCCAGCAGTTACGGAGGCTCCTGGAACACTGAAGCTTTCTTT. The encoded protein is CASSYGGSWNTEAFF.

The V and J genes are TRBV6-5 and TRBJ1-4; D is perhaps TRBD1 (5 bases). Germline V gene sequence: CDR1 MNHEY, CDR2 SVGAGI. V gave up 6 bases and J gave up 0 bases, with 11 bases separating them. The CDR3 is 15 amino acids. As DNA, the CDR3 is TGTGCCAGCAGCTACACAGGATCAACTAATGAAAAACTGTTTTTT. Its protein is CASSYTGSTNEKLFF.

J is TRBJ1-2 and V is TRBV6-5, with D uncertain. Germline CDR1 MNHEY, CDR2 SVGAGI. With 8 bases removed from V and 8 bases from J, the gap between germline ends came to 21 bases. The CDR3 is 14 residues long. CDR3 nucleotide sequence: TGTGCCAGCGGTCTAGTTCCGGCCGTGTACGGCTACACCTTC. It is translated as CASGLVPAVYGYTF.

The chain carries TRBV2 and TRBJ1-3, with 10 nucleotides matching TRBD1. V was pared by 6 bases and J by 2 bases, with 4 bases of the junction left unmatched. CDR3 length: 15 amino acids. Germline V gives CDR1 SNHLY, CDR2 FYNNEI. CDR3 DNA sequence: TGTGCCAGCAGGGACAGGGGGAGTACTGGAAACACCATATATTTT. Residues: CASRDRGSTGNTIYF.

This rearrangement joins TRBV7-8 to TRBJ2-2; the match to TRBD2 covers 9 bases. Per germline, CDR1 SGHVS and CDR2 FQNEAQ. There are 16 residues in the CDR3. With 1 base clipped from V and 4 bases from J, the junction kept 4 bases outside the gene matches. CDR3 loop: CASSLELAGTTGELFF. CDR3 in DNA: TGTGCCAGCAGCTTAGAGCTAGCGGGGACCACCGGGGAGCTGTTTTTT. Supplemented by reference TRBV7-8 and TRBJ2-2, the full variable domain reads GAGVSQSPRYKVAKRGQDVALRCDPISGHVSLFWYQQALGQGPEFLTYFQNEAQLDKSGLPSDRFFAERPEGSVSTLKIQRTQQEDSAVYLCASSLELAGTTGELFFGEGSRLTVL.

The genes are TRBV27 and TRBJ1-4, with 7 positions matching TRBD1. V shed 6 bases and J 3 bases; nucleotides not matched to a gene: 10. Germline V lookup: CDR1 MNHEY, CDR2 SMNVEV (reference sequence). This CDR3 has 16 residues. In nucleotides, the CDR3 is TGTGCCAGCAGACGTCAAGGGGGCGCAGCTAATGAAAAACTGTTTTTT. This encodes CASRRQGGAANEKLFF. Looking up the rest from reference TRBV27 and TRBJ1-4 gives the full variable domain: EAQVTQNPRYLITVTGKKLTVTCSQNMNHEYMSWYRQDPGLGLRQIYYSMNVEVTDKGDVPEGYKVSRKEKRNFPLILESPSPNQTSLYFCASRRQGGAANEKLFFGSGTQLSVL.

The chain joins TRBV5-8 to TRBJ1-6, with D perhaps matching TRBD1 (6 bases). V shed 5 bases and J shed 10 bases, with 22 bases lying between them. Per germline, CDR1 SGHTS and CDR2 YDEGEE. This CDR3 is built from 16 residues. This CDR3 is CASRSDRFGLWSPLHF. In DNA, the CDR3 is TGTGCCAGCAGATCGGACAGATTCGGGCTTTGGTCACCCCTCCACTTT.

This clone was observed once. The genes are TRBV11-2 and TRBJ2-7; TRBD1 matches at 11 bases. This CDR3 is built from 17 residues. Unmatched junction bases numbered 9, after V lost 1 base and J lost 4 bases. Per the germline V gene, CDR1 is SGHAT and CDR2 is FQNNGV. The CDR3 DNA reads TGTGCCAGCAGCTTAGGAACCGGGACAGGGGGGAAATACGAGCAGTACTTC. Protein: CASSLGTGTGGKYEQYF.

The chain is built from TRBV30 and TRBJ1-1; no reliable D call. V gave up 0 bases and J gave up 3 bases, with 11 bases separating them. CDR1 is GTSNPN, CDR2 SVGIG, per germline (reference sequence). This CDR3 spans 14 amino acids. In DNA, the CDR3 is TGTGCCTGGAGTGTTAGATACGTGGACACTGAAGCTTTCTTT. Protein product: CAWSVRYVDTEAFF.

The rearrangement joins TRBV7-2 to TRBJ2-1; a weak D match, TRBD1 (5 bases). Trimming took off 5 bases at V and 0 bases at J, with 11 bases between the two ends. The CDR3 sequence is 15 residues long. Germline CDR1 SGHTA, CDR2 FQGNSA. In DNA, the CDR3 is TGTGCCAGCAGCACGCAGGGCTCCTCCTACAATGAGCAGTTCTTC. Its protein product is CASSTQGSSYNEQFF.

The CDR3 DNA reads TGTGCCAGTACCTCAAGAACACGCTCTGGAAACACCATATATTTT. Translating gives CASTSRTRSGNTIYF. The chain combines TRBV19 with TRBJ1-3; D gene uncertain. The V gene lost 7 bases and the J gene lost 0 bases, with 13 bases spanning the gap. Germline lookup yields CDR1 LNHDA and CDR2 SQIVND (reference sequence). The CDR3 sequence is 15 residues long.

The chain is built from TRBV19 and TRBJ2-4, with D perhaps matching TRBD1 (5 bases). V was pared by 9 bases and J by 0 bases, with 21 bases between. Germline lookup yields CDR1 LNHDA and CDR2 SQIVND (reference sequence). The CDR3 sequence is 17 residues long. CDR3 sequence: CASPSNPDSLAKNIQYF. The CDR3 region has the DNA TGTGCCAGCCCCTCCAACCCCGACAGTCTAGCCAAAAACATTCAGTACTTC.

The chain uses TRBV27 and TRBJ2-7; 7 bases map to TRBD2. Germline assignment: CDR1 MNHEY and CDR2 SMNVEV (reference sequence). With 8 bases clipped from V and 4 bases from J, the junction kept 8 bases outside the gene matches. This CDR3 is 13 amino acids long. This CDR3 reads CASGPGGPYEQYF. Written as DNA, the CDR3 is TGTGCCAGCGGGCCGGGGGGACCTTACGAGCAGTACTTC.

CDR3 loop: CASSESVGARRVSNQPQHF. Written as DNA, the CDR3 is TGCGCCAGCAGTGAGTCGGTGGGGGCCAGGAGGGTCAGCAATCAGCCCCAGCATTTT. The chain links TRBV10-2 to TRBJ1-5, with a possible D match to TRBD1 (6 bases). Per germline, CDR1 WSHSY and CDR2 SAAADI. The CDR3 is 19 residues long. V dropped 0 bases and J dropped 1 base, with 19 bases sitting between them.

This clone occurred once. The chain links TRBV6-1 to TRBJ1-2, with a tentative D call TRBD1 (5 bases). This CDR3 contains 16 residues. V was trimmed by 1 base and J by 0 bases, leaving 12 bases between them. Per germline, CDR1 MNHNS and CDR2 SASEGT. The CDR3, as DNA: TGTGCCAGCAGTGAAGACCGGGACGGAACTAACTATGGCTACACCTTC. This translates into CASSEDRDGTNYGYTF.

This chain links TRBV20-1 with TRBJ2-1; no reliable D call. This CDR3 has 10 amino acids. V lost 1 base and J lost 6, with 1 base in between. CDR1 and CDR2 (germline): DFQATT, SNEGSKA (reference sequence). CDR3 in amino acids: CSARANEQFF. CDR3 sequence (DNA): TGCAGTGCTAGAGCCAATGAGCAGTTCTTC.

V and J are TRBV19 and TRBJ2-1, with D perhaps matching TRBD1 (5 bases). Per the germline V gene, CDR1 is LNHDA and CDR2 is SQIVND (reference sequence). This CDR3 region has 16 residues. V lost 7 bases and J lost 7, with 23 bases in between. The CDR3 is CASNPNRLPQGNEQFF. In DNA form, the CDR3 reads TGTGCCAGTAACCCAAACAGGTTACCCCAGGGAAATGAGCAGTTCTTC.

This sequence joins TRBV10-1 and TRBJ2-7, with 8 positions matching TRBD2. The CDR3 is made up of 14 amino acids. Germline V CDR1 and CDR2: WNHNN, SYGVQD (reference sequence). J was trimmed by 5 bases and V by 3 bases; bases with no gene match: 6. CDR3 residues: CASSEAGVPHEQYF. In DNA form, the CDR3 reads TGCGCCAGCAGTGAAGCGGGAGTTCCCCACGAGCAGTACTTC.

The chain couples TRBV10-1 to TRBJ1-1; TRBD1 agrees at 12 bases. This CDR3 comprises 13 residues. Trimming removed 6 bases from V and 4 bases from J; junction bases left unmatched: 0. Per germline, CDR1 WNHNN and CDR2 SYGVQD (reference sequence). In DNA form, the CDR3 reads TGCGCCAGCAGGGGACAGGGGGCCACTGAAGCTTTCTTT. Its translation: CASRGQGATEAFF.